The next 17 T cell receptor beta chains were all read from a single sample in a study of beta chain features in type 1 diabetes (dated by TCRdb to 2016 to 2019). Libraries were made using the immunoSEQ multiplex PCR assay. The entire isolated RNA was reverse transcribed using the High Capacity cDNA Reverse Transcription Kit, and thus expressed TCRB transcripts were sequenced. The clones in this table, taken by TCRdb from immuneACCESS, are in-frame only. Not every clone is retained; where verified, under half of the shortfall comes from an unresolved V gene, and the cause of the rest is unknown. The sample records 310,000 or so clones, less than 10% of which are singletons. The top ten constitute around 0.44% of the sample. Sequencing was performed on central memory CD4+ T cells from blood. The receptors shown here come from a woman under 30 in good health.

This clone was seen repeatedly, ten times or more. This chain uses TRBV5-4 with TRBJ2-4, with D uncertain. In germline, CDR1 is SGHNT, CDR2 YYREEE (reference sequence). The CDR3 runs 13 residues. Deletions cut 2 bases from V and 6 bases from J, with 9 bases between. CDR3: CASSFWAGNIQYF. As DNA, the CDR3 is TGTGCCAGCAGCTTCTGGGCTGGAAACATTCAGTACTTC.

The CDR3 region is CASRLGSSHNQPQHF. In DNA, the CDR3 is TGTGCCAGCAGGCTAGGGAGCTCCCACAATCAGCCCCAGCATTTT. This sequence joins TRBV6-5 and TRBJ1-5; unclear D gene. V lost 6 bases and J 3 bases, leaving 15 bases between the germline ends. CDR3 length: 15 amino acids. Germline lookup yields CDR1 MNHEY and CDR2 SVGAGI.

On this clone itself: The identical CDR3 is also encoded by other nucleotide sequences in the sample. The chain links TRBV5-1 to TRBJ2-5; the D gene is possibly TRBD1 (5 bases). This CDR3 contains 15 residues. Per the germline V gene, CDR1 is SGHRS and CDR2 is YFSETQ. V lost 5 bases and J lost 1, with 15 bases in between. DNA of the CDR3: TGCGCCAGCAGTCCCGACGGAGACAGCCAAGAGACCCAGTACTTC. This gives the protein CASSPDGDSQETQYF.

This clone was seen only a few times. This chain joins TRBV6-1 and TRBJ2-5; D is unresolved. Germline loops: CDR1 MNHNS, CDR2 SASEGT. V was clipped by 2 bases and J by 5 bases, with 9 bases between them. The CDR3 has 13 residues. The CDR3 region has the DNA TGTGCCAGCAGTGAAACCTGGTCGGAGACCCAGTACTTC. Its translation: CASSETWSETQYF.

This clone was observed a few times. The V gene is TRBV19, the J gene TRBJ2-1, with 7 bases fitting TRBD1. This CDR3 region has 17 residues. V trimming: 5 bases; J trimming: 1 base; junction bases outside the gene matches: 11. Germline assignment: CDR1 LNHDA and CDR2 SQIVND (reference sequence). CDR3: CASSPRGSRGSYNEQFF. CDR3 DNA sequence: TGTGCCAGTAGTCCCAGGGGGTCCCGAGGGTCCTACAATGAGCAGTTCTTC.

This clone has ten or more counts. The rearrangement joins TRBV5-6 to TRBJ2-1; D is unclear. Looked up from germline, CDR1 is SGHDT and CDR2 is YYEEEE. CDR3 length equals 11 residues. V lost 2 bases to trimming and J lost 8 bases, with 5 bases between them. The CDR3 nucleotides read TGTGCCAGCAGCTTCGCGGATGAGCAGTTCTTC. Amino acid sequence: CASSFADEQFF.

The chain links TRBV2 to TRBJ2-7; D uncertain. Trimming stripped 6 bases from V and 2 bases from J, with 2 bases between. The length of the CDR3 is 10 residues. CDR1 and CDR2 (germline): SNHLY, FYNNEI. The CDR3 sequence: CASRTYEQYF. The DNA of the CDR3 is TGTGCCAGCAGAACCTACGAGCAGTACTTC.

The chain has TRBV4-1 and TRBJ1-1, with 7 nucleotides matching TRBD1. V was clipped by 3 bases and J by 1 base; unmatched bases: 8. This CDR3 region has 16 residues. Per the germline V gene, CDR1 is MGHRA and CDR2 is YSYEKL. This chain's CDR3 is CASSHPNRGQNTEAFF. The CDR3 DNA sequence: TGCGCCAGCAGCCACCCGAACAGGGGACAGAACACTGAAGCTTTCTTT.

In its sample, this clone was seen a few times. V gene TRBV4-3 combines with J gene TRBJ2-5; no clear D. Germline V CDR1 and CDR2: LGHNA, YSLEER. Trimming took 2 bases from V and 1 from J, leaving 11 bases between them. The CDR3 covers 15 residues. Here the CDR3 reads CASSQNPKAQETQYF. The CDR3, as DNA: TGCGCCAGCAGCCAAAACCCTAAGGCCCAAGAGACCCAGTACTTC.

The V call is TRBV11-2, the J call TRBJ2-1; a weak D match, TRBD1 (5 bases). This CDR3 has 17 residues. V lost 4 bases and J lost 0, with 16 bases in between. In germline, CDR1 is SGHAT, CDR2 FQNNGV. In nucleotides, the CDR3 is TGTGCCAGCAGCTCGAAAAGGGGTACGAGCTCCTACAATGAGCAGTTCTTC. Its protein product is CASSSKRGTSSYNEQFF.

This clone has a handful of counts. V gene TRBV15 combines with J gene TRBJ1-2; D is undetermined. CDR1 and CDR2 from the germline V gene are LNHNV and YYDKDF (reference sequence). Trimming took off 4 bases at V and 6 bases at J, with 12 bases between the two ends. The CDR3 consists of 13 residues. The CDR3 reads CATSKPVLDGYTF. The CDR3 nucleotides are TGTGCCACCAGCAAACCAGTTTTGGATGGCTACACCTTC.

To note about this clone: The same CDR3 can be traced to other DNA sequences in this sample. The chain has TRBV5-1 and TRBJ2-7, with TRBD2 as a possible D gene (5 bases). CDR1 is SGHRS and CDR2 is YFSETQ in the germline V gene. Trimming pared 3 bases from V and 1 base from J, leaving 14 bases between. CDR3 length: 15 amino acids. The CDR3 sequence is CASSSGLTKSYEQYF. The CDR3 bases are TGCGCCAGCAGCTCCGGACTTACTAAGTCCTACGAGCAGTACTTC.

This clone was observed a handful of times. The J gene is TRBJ2-6, the V gene TRBV6-5, with a weak D call TRBD2 (6 bases). V was trimmed by 0 bases and J by 3 bases, leaving 9 bases between them. CDR3 length: 16 residues. Germline assignment: CDR1 MNHEY and CDR2 SVGAGI. This CDR3 is CASSYSRGGGANVLTF. Here the CDR3 DNA reads TGTGCCAGCAGTTACTCGAGGGGAGGTGGGGCCAACGTCCTGACTTTC.

This chain links TRBV7-3 with TRBJ2-1, with TRBD2 matching 13 bases. Trimming cost V 4 bases and J 7 bases; bases outside gene matches: 10. The CDR3 is 17 amino acids. Germline V CDR1 and CDR2: SGHTA, FQGTGA. CDR3 sequence reads: CASSSPSGTSGNNEQFF. DNA for the CDR3: TGTGCCAGCAGCTCCCCATCGGGGACTAGCGGGAATAATGAGCAGTTCTTC.

V and J are TRBV11-2 and TRBJ1-1; unclear D gene. CDR1 is SGHAT and CDR2 is FQNNGV in the germline V gene. The CDR3 runs 12 residues. V shed 1 base and J shed 6 bases, with 6 bases lying between them. This chain's CDR3 is CASSLVLAEAFF. The CDR3 DNA follows: TGTGCCAGCAGCTTAGTCCTTGCTGAAGCTTTCTTT.

This clone was observed at least ten times. The V call is TRBV5-4, the J call TRBJ2-4, with D maybe TRBD2 (5 bases). The CDR3 extends over 14 amino acids. From germline, CDR1 is SGHNT and CDR2 YYREEE (reference sequence). Trimming pared 4 bases from V and 7 bases from J, leaving 15 bases between. CDR3 bases: TGTGCCAGCAGCCGCGGGTCAGAAGGGAACATTCAGTACTTC. Translated, it gives CASSRGSEGNIQYF.

This clone has just a few counts. The chain links TRBV5-4 to TRBJ2-5, with 10 bases fitting TRBD2. The germline CDR1 and CDR2 sequences are SGHNT and YYREEE (reference sequence). Losses at the gene ends were 3 bases for V and 1 base for J; bases not matched to a gene: 3. This CDR3 is built from 15 residues. Here the CDR3 reads CASSSASGSQETQYF. CDR3 coding DNA: TGTGCCAGCAGCTCGGCTAGCGGGAGCCAAGAGACCCAGTACTTC.